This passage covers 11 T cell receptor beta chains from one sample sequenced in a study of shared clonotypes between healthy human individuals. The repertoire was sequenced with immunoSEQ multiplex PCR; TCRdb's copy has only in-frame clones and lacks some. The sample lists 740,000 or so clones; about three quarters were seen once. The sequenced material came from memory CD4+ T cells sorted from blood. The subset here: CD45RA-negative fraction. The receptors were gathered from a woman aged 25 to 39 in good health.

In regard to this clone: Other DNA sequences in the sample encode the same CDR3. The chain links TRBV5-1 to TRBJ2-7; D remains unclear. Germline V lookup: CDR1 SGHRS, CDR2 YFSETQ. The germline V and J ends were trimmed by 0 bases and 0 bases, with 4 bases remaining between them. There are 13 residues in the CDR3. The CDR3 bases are TGCGCCAGCAGCTTGGGGAGCTCCTACGAGCAGTACTTC. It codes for CASSLGSSYEQYF.

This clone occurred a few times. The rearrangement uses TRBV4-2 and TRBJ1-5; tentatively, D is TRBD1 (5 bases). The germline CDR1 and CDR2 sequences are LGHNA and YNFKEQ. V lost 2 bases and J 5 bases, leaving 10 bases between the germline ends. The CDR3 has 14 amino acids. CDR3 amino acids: CASSQITGDQPQHF. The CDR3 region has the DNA TGTGCCAGCAGCCAAATTACGGGGGATCAGCCCCAGCATTTT.

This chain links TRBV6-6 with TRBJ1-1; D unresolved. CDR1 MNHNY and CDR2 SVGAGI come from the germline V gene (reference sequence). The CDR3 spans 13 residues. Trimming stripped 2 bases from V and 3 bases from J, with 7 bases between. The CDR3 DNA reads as TGTGCCAGCAGTTACGGCTGGTACACTGAAGCTTTCTTT. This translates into CASSYGWYTEAFF.

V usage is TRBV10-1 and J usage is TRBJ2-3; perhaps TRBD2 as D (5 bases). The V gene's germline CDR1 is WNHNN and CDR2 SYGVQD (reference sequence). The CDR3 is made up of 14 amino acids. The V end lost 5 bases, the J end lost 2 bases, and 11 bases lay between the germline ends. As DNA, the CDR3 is TGCGCCAGCAGTCCGGCGGGCCTCACAGATACGCAGTATTTT. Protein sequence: CASSPAGLTDTQYF.

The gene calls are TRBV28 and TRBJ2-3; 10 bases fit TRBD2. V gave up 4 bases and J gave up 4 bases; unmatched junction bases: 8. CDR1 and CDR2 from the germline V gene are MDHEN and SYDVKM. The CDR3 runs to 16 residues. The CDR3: CASSSASGSSADTQYF. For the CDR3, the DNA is TGTGCCAGCAGTTCAGCTAGCGGGAGTTCTGCAGATACGCAGTATTTT.

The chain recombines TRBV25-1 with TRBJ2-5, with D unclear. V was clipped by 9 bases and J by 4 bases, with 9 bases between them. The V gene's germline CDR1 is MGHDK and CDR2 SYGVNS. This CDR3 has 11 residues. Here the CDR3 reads CASTSTETQYF. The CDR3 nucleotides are TGTGCCAGTACCTCGACAGAGACCCAGTACTTC.

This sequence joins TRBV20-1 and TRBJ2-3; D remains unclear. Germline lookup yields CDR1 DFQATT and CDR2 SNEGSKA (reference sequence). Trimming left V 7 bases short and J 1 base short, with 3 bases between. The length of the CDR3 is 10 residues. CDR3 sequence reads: CSVRTDTQYF. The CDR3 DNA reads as TGCAGTGTCCGCACAGATACGCAGTATTTT.

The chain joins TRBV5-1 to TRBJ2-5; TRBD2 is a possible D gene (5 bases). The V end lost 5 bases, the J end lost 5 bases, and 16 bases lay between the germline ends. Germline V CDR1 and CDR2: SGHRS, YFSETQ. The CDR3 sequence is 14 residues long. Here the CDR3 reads CASRQGYAGETQYF. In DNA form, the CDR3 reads TGCGCCAGCAGACAAGGATATGCGGGTGAGACCCAGTACTTC.

The CDR3 nucleotides are TGTGCCAGCAGTTTACCGGGACAGGGTGCGGAGACCCAGTACTTC. Translated: CASSLPGQGAETQYF. The chain links TRBV6-6 to TRBJ2-5; 9 bases agree with TRBD1. Germline V gene lookup returns CDR1 MNHNY and CDR2 SVGAGI (reference sequence). This CDR3 is 15 amino acids long. V lost 4 bases to trimming and J lost 5 bases; unmatched junction nucleotides: 8.

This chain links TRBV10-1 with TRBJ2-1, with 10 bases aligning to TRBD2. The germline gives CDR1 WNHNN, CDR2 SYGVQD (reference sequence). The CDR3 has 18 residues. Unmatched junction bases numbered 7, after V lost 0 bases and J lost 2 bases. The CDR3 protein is CASSESGETSGPYNEQFF. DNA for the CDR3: TGCGCCAGCAGTGAGTCGGGGGAGACTAGCGGGCCCTACAATGAGCAGTTCTTC.

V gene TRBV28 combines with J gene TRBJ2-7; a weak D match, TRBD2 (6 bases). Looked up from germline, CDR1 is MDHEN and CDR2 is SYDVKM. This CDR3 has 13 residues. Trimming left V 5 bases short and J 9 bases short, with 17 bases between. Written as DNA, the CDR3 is TGTGCCAGCAGTGGGGGGATGGAGACTTTGCAGTACTTC. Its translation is CASSGGMETLQYF.